Below, one TCR beta chain is given with its context. Its specificity is not known. Assay used: immunoSEQ multiplex PCR; TCRdb lists only in-frame clones, some missing. The sample includes some 630,000 clones, around 72% seen only once; the top ten take under 2%. This sample was included in a study of shared clonotypes between healthy human individuals. Findings and limits, study-wide: The study generally estimated greater richness for naive than memory subsets.

Splitting the CD4+ cells yielded a CD45RA+ naive subset and a CD45RA-negative memory subset. The V gene's germline CDR1 is SEHNR and CDR2 FQNEAQ (reference sequence). The length of the CDR3 is 17 residues. The V and J ends lost 6 bases and 3 bases, in that order; junction bases with no gene match: 13. Sequenced input: memory CD4+ T cells sorted from blood. The subset is: CD45RA-negative fraction. This chain uses TRBV7-9 with TRBJ2-1, with 8 bases identical to TRBD2. The sequence was collected from a woman aged 25 to 39 in good health. The CDR3 nucleotides are TGTGCCAGCAGACGAAAAAAAGCGGGAGTTCTCTACAATGAGCAGTTCTTC. Protein product: CASRRKKAGVLYNEQFF. Using reference TRBV7-9 and TRBJ2-1 for the parts outside the CDR3, the full variable domain is DTGVSQNPRHKITKRGQNVTFRCDPISEHNRLYWYRQTLGQGPEFLTYFQNEAQLEKSRLLSDRFSAERPKGSFSTLEIQRTEQGDSAMYLCASRRKKAGVLYNEQFFGPGTRLTVL.